The 23 T cell receptor beta chains in this list originate from one sample, sequenced in a study of blood T cell repertoires in COVID-19. TCRdb's table, derived via immunoSEQ multiplex PCR, lists solely in-frame clones and lacks some. The repertoire includes some 40,000 clones, roughly 84% of them detected once, and 30% to 35% sits in the top ten. Sequencing was performed on peripheral blood. All receptors come from a woman older than 75 with acute or convalescent COVID-19.

This clone was seen only once. This chain uses TRBV30 with TRBJ2-7; 9 bases line up with TRBD2. The V segment lost 3 bases and the J segment 4 bases; nucleotides outside the gene matches: 7. This CDR3 region has 14 residues. Germline loops: CDR1 GTSNPN, CDR2 SVGIG (reference sequence). The CDR3 reads CAWRGLAGLYEQYF. CDR3 nucleotide sequence: TGTGCCTGGAGGGGACTAGCAGGCCTTTACGAGCAGTACTTC.

The gene calls are TRBV9 and TRBJ1-1, with D hard to call. CDR1 is SGDLS, CDR2 YYNGEE, per germline. Trimming shortened V by 0 bases and J by 3 bases, and 9 bases separated the two germline ends. This CDR3 region has 14 residues. Here the CDR3 reads CASSVGGGYTEAFF. The DNA for the CDR3 is TGTGCCAGCAGCGTAGGGGGAGGGTACACTGAAGCTTTCTTT.

V usage is TRBV27 and J usage is TRBJ2-7; tentative D call: TRBD1 (5 bases). This CDR3 spans 14 amino acids. Germline assignment: CDR1 MNHEY and CDR2 SMNVEV (reference sequence). CDR3 residues: CATQKARASYEQYF. The CDR3 bases are TGTGCAACGCAAAAGGCCAGGGCTTCCTACGAGCAGTACTTC.

The chain combines TRBV3-1 (or the pseudogene TRBV3-2) with TRBJ2-7, with TRBD2 matching 8 bases. Germline V gives CDR1 LGHDT, CDR2 YNNKEL (reference sequence). The trim removed 4 bases at V and 5 bases at J, leaving 16 bases unmatched. CDR3 length equals 17 residues. The DNA of the CDR3 is TGTGCCAGCAGCCCGGGGACGAGTAGCGGGAACCCCCACGAGCAGTACTTC. Translation gives CASSPGTSSGNPHEQYF.

This clone was seen a handful of times. This chain's CDR3 is CASSVLGSSYNEQFF. As DNA, the CDR3 is TGTGCCAGCAGTGTATTGGGGAGCTCCTACAATGAGCAGTTCTTC. The chain carries TRBV2 and TRBJ2-1, with D possibly matching TRBD2 (5 bases). With 4 bases removed from V and 0 bases from J, the gap between germline ends came to 10 bases. In germline, CDR1 is SNHLY, CDR2 FYNNEI. This CDR3 spans 15 amino acids.

The rearrangement links TRBV6-5 to TRBJ1-1; 7 bases match TRBD1. V was pared by 0 bases and J by 4 bases, with 8 bases of the junction left unmatched. This CDR3 is built from 16 residues. CDR1 and CDR2 (germline): MNHEY, SVGAGI. The CDR3 sequence is CASSYSGGGVGTEAFF. The CDR3 nucleotides read TGTGCCAGCAGTTACTCCGGAGGGGGCGTTGGCACTGAAGCTTTCTTT.

This chain joins TRBV18 and TRBJ2-2; D gene uncertain. V lost 3 bases and J 0 bases, leaving 17 bases between the germline ends. Germline assignment: CDR1 KGHSH and CDR2 LQKENI. The CDR3 consists of 18 residues. The CDR3 spells CASSPVAGSTTNTGELFF. CDR3 bases: TGTGCCAGCTCACCGGTGGCAGGCAGTACAACGAACACCGGGGAGCTGTTTTTT.

The CDR3 here is CASSLGGTVNTEAFF. The CDR3 DNA follows: TGTGCCAGCAGTTTAGGGGGGACGGTGAACACTGAAGCTTTCTTT. The J gene is TRBJ1-1, the V gene TRBV28; weak D call: TRBD1 (5 bases). Looked up from germline, CDR1 is MDHEN and CDR2 is SYDVKM. V dropped 2 bases and J dropped 0 bases, with 10 bases sitting between them. The CDR3 spans 15 residues.

The rearrangement links TRBV18 to TRBJ2-7, with 9 bases lining up with TRBD2. The germline gives CDR1 KGHSH, CDR2 LQKENI. Trimming removed 5 bases from V and 3 bases from J; junction bases left unmatched: 2. The CDR3 runs to 13 residues. CDR3 amino acids: CASSASGVYEQYF. CDR3 DNA: TGTGCCAGCTCAGCTAGCGGGGTCTACGAGCAGTACTTC.

The CDR3 sequence: CASSSGMGSYNEQFF. The CDR3 DNA reads as TGTGCCAGCAGTAGCGGGATGGGTTCCTACAATGAGCAGTTCTTC. The chain has TRBV28 and TRBJ2-1, with 7 bases that match TRBD2. This CDR3 spans 15 amino acids. In germline, CDR1 is MDHEN, CDR2 SYDVKM. The ends lost 5 bases at V and 1 base at J; junction bases unmatched: 5.

The rearrangement joins TRBV3-1 (or the pseudogene TRBV3-2) to TRBJ2-1, with 10 positions matching TRBD2. The CDR3 spans 18 residues. The V and J ends lost 0 bases and 1 base, in that order; junction bases with no gene match: 6. The germline V gene encodes CDR1 LGHDT and CDR2 YNNKEL (reference sequence). In DNA, the CDR3 is TGTGCCAGCAGCCAAGATTCGGCTAGCGGGAGATCCTACAATGAGCAGTTCTTC. Translating it yields CASSQDSASGRSYNEQFF.

This clone was counted once. V gene TRBV5-1 combines with J gene TRBJ1-1; perhaps TRBD1 as D (5 bases). The V and J ends lost 5 bases and 1 base respectively, with 15 bases between them. CDR1 is SGHRS and CDR2 is YFSETQ in the germline V gene. The CDR3 spans 15 residues. CDR3 coding DNA: TGCGCCAGCAGGTCAGAGATGGGGCGGAACACTGAAGCTTTCTTT. It yields the protein CASRSEMGRNTEAFF.

With respect to this clone: The junction departs from the called germline gene at one end, perhaps through a read error. The chain is built from TRBV2 and TRBJ2-5, with D perhaps TRBD2 (6 bases). Germline CDR1 SNHLY, CDR2 FYNNEI. CDR3 size: 14 residues. The CDR3 DNA follows: TGTGCCAGCAGTCAGCAGGAGGGCCAAAAGACCCAGTACTTC. Protein product: CASSQQEGQKTQYF.

The CDR3 nucleotides read TGCGCCAGCAGCTTGGTAGAGTCCTACAATGAGCAGTTCTTC. Translating gives CASSLVESYNEQFF. This rearrangement joins TRBV5-1 to TRBJ2-1; D is ambiguous. There are 14 residues in the CDR3. V lost 0 bases to trimming and J lost 1 base, with 5 bases between them. The V gene's germline CDR1 is SGHRS and CDR2 YFSETQ.

The chain combines TRBV5-1 with TRBJ2-1, with unresolved D. Trimming took 4 bases from V and 2 from J, leaving 13 bases between them. The CDR3 has 15 amino acids. CDR1 and CDR2 from the germline V gene are SGHRS and YFSETQ. CDR3 bases: TGCGCCAGCAGCCTGATGACCGCGGCCTACAATGAGCAGTTCTTC. Its translation: CASSLMTAAYNEQFF.

This clone has just one count. This rearrangement joins TRBV15 to TRBJ2-5; 7 bases are shared with TRBD2. Looked up from germline, CDR1 is LNHNV and CDR2 is YYDKDF (reference sequence). V shed 8 bases and J 5 bases; nucleotides not matched to a gene: 5. The CDR3 covers 12 residues. CDR3 coding DNA: TGTGCCACCCGGGGGGTGCTGGAGACCCAGTACTTC. It translates to CATRGVLETQYF.

This clone was recorded only once. J is TRBJ1-5 and V is TRBV28, with 8 bases fitting TRBD1. Germline trimming cut 7 bases from V and 7 bases from J; bases unmatched to any gene: 6. Germline V lookup: CDR1 MDHEN, CDR2 SYDVKM. The CDR3 is 13 amino acids. The CDR3 protein is CASMWTGLQPQHF. CDR3 nucleotide sequence: TGTGCCAGCATGTGGACAGGGCTGCAGCCCCAGCATTTT.

The V call is TRBV5-1, the J call TRBJ1-1, with D tentatively TRBD1 (6 bases). This CDR3 has 15 residues. Trimming took 0 bases from V and 5 from J, leaving 14 bases between them. Germline CDR1 reads SGHRS; CDR2 reads YFSETQ. The DNA for the CDR3 is TGCGCCAGCAGCTTGGGAGCTACAGGGACGACTGAAGCTTTCTTT. Its protein is CASSLGATGTTEAFF.

The chain has TRBV6-5 and TRBJ2-7; TRBD1 aligns across 8 bases. Germline V lookup: CDR1 MNHEY, CDR2 SVGAGI. This CDR3 spans 13 amino acids. The ends lost 7 bases at V and 3 bases at J; junction bases unmatched: 5. The CDR3 is CASIRQGNYEQYF. The CDR3 bases are TGTGCCAGCATCAGACAGGGGAACTACGAGCAGTACTTC.

This clone was picked up a small number of times. J is TRBJ1-1 and V is TRBV28, with TRBD1 matching 10 bases. Germline V gives CDR1 MDHEN, CDR2 SYDVKM. After removal of 5 bases from V and 5 bases from J, the junction contained 8 bases not matched to a gene. CDR3 size: 15 residues. The CDR3 DNA follows: TGTGCCAGCAGTGAAACGACAGGGGGCAAGACTGAAGCTTTCTTT. Protein: CASSETTGGKTEAFF. Full variable domain (missing parts from reference TRBV28 and TRBJ1-1): DVKVTQSSRYLVKRTGEKVFLECVQDMDHENMFWYRQDPGLGLRLIYFSYDVKMKEKGDIPEGYSVSREKKERFSLILESASTNQTSMYLCASSETTGGKTEAFFGQGTRLTVV.

The rearrangement uses TRBV10-3 and TRBJ1-1; D is unclear. Germline loops: CDR1 ENHRY, CDR2 SYGVKD. This CDR3 is built from 13 residues. Trimming stripped 11 bases from V and 1 base from J, with 14 bases between. The CDR3 coding sequence is TGTGCCGTTTTAAGGAGCCGGAACACTGAAGCTTTCTTT. Translation: CAVLRSRNTEAFF.

The chain couples TRBV9 to TRBJ2-2, with 11 bases identical to TRBD2. Germline V gene sequence: CDR1 SGDLS, CDR2 YYNGEE. V gave up 7 bases and J gave up 4 bases; unmatched junction bases: 6. The CDR3 covers 15 residues. CDR3 protein: CASGSTSGTTGELFF. The CDR3 coding sequence is TGTGCCAGCGGCTCGACTAGCGGGACCACCGGGGAGCTGTTTTTT.

This sequence joins TRBV10-3 and TRBJ2-7, with 8 bases that match TRBD2. V lost 2 bases and J lost 2; bases outside the gene matches: 5. The germline gives CDR1 ENHRY, CDR2 SYGVKD. CDR3 length equals 15 residues. The CDR3 DNA follows: TGTGCCATCAGTGAGGTAAATAGCGGGGCCTACGAGCAGTACTTC. It encodes CAISEVNSGAYEQYF.